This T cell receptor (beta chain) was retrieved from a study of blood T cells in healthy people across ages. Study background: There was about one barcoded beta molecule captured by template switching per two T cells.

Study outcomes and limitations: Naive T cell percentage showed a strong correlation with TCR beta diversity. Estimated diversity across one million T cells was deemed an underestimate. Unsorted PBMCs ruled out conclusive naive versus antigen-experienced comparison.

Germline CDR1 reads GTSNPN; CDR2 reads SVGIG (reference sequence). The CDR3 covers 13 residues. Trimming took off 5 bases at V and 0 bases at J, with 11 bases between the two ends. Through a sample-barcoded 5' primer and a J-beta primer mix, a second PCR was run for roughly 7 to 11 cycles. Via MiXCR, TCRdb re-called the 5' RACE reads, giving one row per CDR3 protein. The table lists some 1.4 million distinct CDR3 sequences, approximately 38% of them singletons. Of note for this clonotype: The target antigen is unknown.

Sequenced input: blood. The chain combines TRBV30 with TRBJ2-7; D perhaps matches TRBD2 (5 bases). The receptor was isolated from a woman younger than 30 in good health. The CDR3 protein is CAWQKDFSYEQYF. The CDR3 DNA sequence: TGTGCCTGGCAAAAGGACTTCTCCTACGAGCAGTACTTC.